This entry describes one T cell receptor (beta chain). At one end, the junction sequence differs from germline, possibly due to a read error. The data originate from a study of cytotoxic CD8 clonotypes in ibrutinib-treated CLL. Profiling relied on immunoSEQ multiplex PCR, and the TCRdb table lists in-frame clones only, not all of them. This table holds some 200,000 clones, about three quarters found once. The input for sequencing was PBMCs, taken after 12 months of ibrutinib treatment. This receptor was obtained from a human donor with chronic lymphocytic leukemia.

CDR3 sequence reads: CASSVEGGVSIF. In DNA form, the CDR3 reads TGTGCCAGCAGTGTAGAAGGGGGGGTCTCGATTTTT. The chain recombines TRBV2 with TRBJ1-4; maybe TRBD1 (6 bases). Germline V gene sequence: CDR1 SNHLY, CDR2 FYNNEI. The CDR3 totals 12 residues. The whole variable domain, remainder taken from reference TRBV2 and TRBJ1-4, is EPEVTQTPSHQVTQMGQEVILRCVPISNHLYFYWYRQILGQKVEFLVSFYNNEISEKSEIFDDQFSVERPDGSNFTLKIRSTKLEDSAMYFCASSVEGGVSIFGSGTQLSVL.